One sample yielded the 11 T cell receptor beta chains listed below, sequenced in a study of blood T cell repertoires in COVID-19. TCRdb's table, derived via immunoSEQ multiplex PCR, lists solely in-frame clones and lacks some. The table records over 150,000 clones, approximately 86% of them present only once. The sequenced material came from peripheral blood. These receptors were taken from a man aged 45-65 years with active or convalescent COVID-19.

This chain uses TRBV4-3 with TRBJ1-6; the D is unclear. Germline-derived CDR1 and CDR2 are LGHNA and YSLEER. Trimming took 0 bases from V and 7 from J, leaving 13 bases between them. CDR3 size: 16 residues. CDR3 in amino acids: CASSQEPLSVNSPLHF. CDR3 nucleotides: TGCGCCAGCAGCCAAGAACCTTTATCGGTAAATTCACCCCTCCACTTT.

The V call is TRBV5-1, the J call TRBJ2-1; 7 nucleotides match TRBD2. The V gene end was trimmed by 6 bases and the J gene end by 0 bases; junction bases not matched to a gene: 9. The germline gives CDR1 SGHRS, CDR2 YFSETQ. The CDR3 spans 16 residues. The chain's CDR3 is CASNLESGNSYNEQFF. In DNA form, the CDR3 reads TGCGCCAGCAACCTGGAAAGCGGGAACTCCTACAATGAGCAGTTCTTC.

J is TRBJ2-5 and V is TRBV19; 8 bases line up with TRBD1. The V gene end was trimmed by 4 bases and the J gene end by 2 bases; junction bases not matched to a gene: 3. CDR3 size: 14 residues. In germline, CDR1 is LNHDA, CDR2 SQIVND (reference sequence). CDR3 loop: CASSSWTGQETQYF. DNA for the CDR3: TGTGCCAGTAGTAGTTGGACAGGGCAAGAGACCCAGTACTTC.

V gene TRBV5-1 combines with J gene TRBJ2-3, with TRBD1 as a possible D gene (6 bases). CDR3 length: 16 residues. CDR1 is SGHRS, CDR2 YFSETQ, per germline. V shed 4 bases and J shed 1 base, with 16 bases lying between them. The CDR3 region is CASSLDRSWGTDTQYF. In DNA form, the CDR3 reads TGCGCCAGCAGCCTGGACAGAAGTTGGGGCACAGATACGCAGTATTTT.

V is TRBV14 and J is TRBJ1-3; no definite D call. This CDR3 spans 15 amino acids. V was pared by 3 bases and J by 0 bases, with 9 bases between. Germline CDR1 reads SGHDN; CDR2 reads FVKESK. For the CDR3, the DNA is TGTGCCAGCAGCCAGCCGGGAACCTCTGGAAACACCATATATTTT. Amino acids: CASSQPGTSGNTIYF.

This sequence joins TRBV18 and TRBJ1-3; the match to TRBD1 covers 7 bases. Trimming took 3 bases from V and 0 from J; bases not matched to a gene: 5. The germline CDR1 and CDR2 sequences are KGHSH and LQKENI. The CDR3 extends over 16 amino acids. The CDR3 spells CASSPGQESSGNTIYF. CDR3 nucleotides: TGTGCCAGCTCACCTGGACAGGAGAGCTCTGGAAACACCATATATTTT.

The chain couples TRBV21-1 to TRBJ2-1; the listed D gene, TRBD1, was not tested against the DNA. TRBV21-1 is designated a pseudogene. The CDR3 is made up of 14 amino acids. The CDR3 DNA reads TGTGCCAGCAGCAAAGTCACCGGACATAATGAGCAGTTCTTC. This translates into CASSKVTGHNEQFF.

This chain uses TRBV9 with TRBJ2-5; 7 bases map to TRBD2. In germline, CDR1 is SGDLS, CDR2 YYNGEE. Unmatched junction bases numbered 3, after V lost 0 bases and J lost 1 base. The CDR3 runs to 15 residues. The CDR3 region has the DNA TGTGCCAGCAGCGTAGGCGGGAGTTTCCAAGAGACCCAGTACTTC. It yields the protein CASSVGGSFQETQYF.

V gene TRBV4-3 combines with J gene TRBJ2-4; 9 positions match TRBD1. The germline V gene has CDR1 LGHNA and CDR2 YSLEER. The CDR3 loop spans 19 amino acids. With 4 bases clipped from V and 7 bases from J, the junction kept 20 bases outside the gene matches. The CDR3 loop reads CASSLTRGGTGGYPNIQYF. The CDR3 nucleotides are TGCGCCAGCAGCCTAACCCGGGGTGGTACAGGGGGCTACCCGAACATTCAGTACTTC.

The chain couples TRBV7-9 to TRBJ1-5, with a weak D call TRBD1 (5 bases). This CDR3 has 14 amino acids. Looked up from germline, CDR1 is SEHNR and CDR2 is FQNEAQ (reference sequence). Trimming removed 1 base at V and 7 bases at J, with 11 bases between. This CDR3 reads CASSLVGGGQPQHF. The CDR3 DNA follows: TGTGCCAGCAGCTTAGTCGGTGGGGGGCAGCCCCAGCATTTT.

The chain couples TRBV7-8 to TRBJ2-5; 9 positions match TRBD1. The CDR3 contains 15 residues. Germline CDR1 and CDR2: SGHVS and FQNEAQ. V lost 6 bases to trimming and J lost 2 bases; unmatched junction nucleotides: 7. In DNA form, the CDR3 reads TGTGCCAGCAGTCAACAGGGGGCCCGACAAGAGACCCAGTACTTC. Its translation: CASSQQGARQETQYF.